This T cell receptor delta chain was captured in a study of γδ T cells in repeated Plasmodium falciparum infection. This clone was seen at least ten times. TCRdb attributes to this sequence the protein of a much larger clone, which differs from the DNA translation at residue 10; a read error is likely, and the protein displayed is translated from the DNA. Gammadelta T cells were flow-sorted from PBMC into Vgamma9/Vdelta2+ and Vdelta2-negative populations for bulk analysis. TCRdb reprocessed the multiplex PCR reads using CATT. The sample holds about 57,000 delta-chain clones, around 1.5% seen once. Germline V gene sequence: CDR1 GEAIGNYY, CDR2 EKD. This CDR3 is 13 amino acids long.

This sequence originates from a pool of human donors (malaria-infected and uninfected, not separated). Material: gamma-delta T cells from blood. V gene TRDV2 combines with J gene TRDJ1, with D hard to call. Since TCRdb gives no J gene, matching the DNA to germline was used here to assign it. The chain's CDR3 is CACDSVGVDELIF. CDR3 bases: TGTGCCTGTGACAGTGTAGGAGTCGATGAACTCATCTTT.